This TCR beta chain was profiled in a study of blood T cell repertoires in COVID-19. Across the study: Acute and convalescent COVID-19 specimens originated in the United States, Italy and Spain. From T cells, B-cell-depleted T cells, or PBMCs came the material, which was cDNA or gDNA.

The CDR3 has 13 residues. The germline gives CDR1 SEHNR, CDR2 FQNEAQ (reference sequence). V was cut by 3 bases and J by 7 bases, with 12 bases left in between. Authors' methods: Using reference gene primer amplification, nucleated cell counts were estimated. Generated by immunoSEQ multiplex PCR, the TCRdb table keeps only in-frame clones and is missing some. The DNA gave D and trimming, while V, J and clone size come from that table. This repertoire shows over 200,000 clones, 85% to 90% found once; its top ten account for 5.9%. The receptor was derived from an older man with acute or convalescent COVID-19. The specimen was peripheral blood. V usage is TRBV7-9 and J usage is TRBJ1-2; D might be TRBD1 (5 bases). This CDR3 is CASSLTAFSGYTF. The CDR3 region has the DNA TGTGCCAGCAGCTTGACAGCTTTTTCTGGCTACACCTTC.